This TCR beta chain was profiled in a study of blood T cell repertoires in COVID-19. In the original workflow: Reference gene primers were amplified, and this amplification served to estimate nucleated cell counts. The assay was immunoSEQ multiplex PCR, and TCRdb's table has in-frame clones only and misses some. The V and J calls and clone size come from that table; D and trimming were worked out from the DNA. The table records 220,000 or so clones, roughly 88% of them present only once. The V gene's germline CDR1 is SNHLY and CDR2 FYNNEI. The CDR3 loop spans 14 amino acids. V was clipped by 6 bases and J by 9 bases; unmatched bases: 5.

The sequence was obtained from a woman aged 50 to 60 who had recovered from COVID-19. The sample was PBMCs or T cells enriched from blood (not recorded which). The rearrangement uses TRBV2 and TRBJ2-1; TRBD2 agrees at 13 bases. The CDR3 reads CASSWTSGSGEQFF. CDR3 DNA sequence: TGTGCCAGCAGCTGGACTAGCGGGAGTGGTGAGCAGTTCTTC.